These T cell receptor beta chains were read from a single sample in a study of regulatory T cells in long-lasting Graves disease. MiXCR, run by TCRdb on the multiplex PCR reads, gives a single entry per CDR3 protein. This table has 410,000 or so distinct CDR3 sequences, 15% appearing once. This sample was also put to use in a study of T cells in Graves' hyperthyroidism and ophthalmopathy.

The specimen comprised peripheral blood mononuclear cells (PBMCs), sampled at new diagnosis, from a patient treated with antithyroid drugs. Receptor source: a woman in her thirties with Graves disease. CDR3s include the opening cysteine and the closing phenylalanine or tryptophan. A D gene is named only where the DNA matches it firmly. Rows give clone size only sometimes, using once, few, many, or a class for an expanded clone.

v_call: TRBV7-6; clone_size: NA; j_call: TRBJ2-7; d_call: NA; cdr3_nt: TGTGCCAGCAGACCCCTTAGCGACGAGCAGTACTTC; cdr3_aa: CASRPLSDEQYF
v_call: TRBV19; clone_size: NA; j_call: TRBJ1-1; d_call: NA; cdr3_nt: TGTGCCAGTAGTAAGTCGAGATCCACTGAAGCTTTCTTT; cdr3_aa: CASSKSRSTEAFF
v_call: TRBV4-1; clone_size: NA; j_call: TRBJ1-5; d_call: NA; cdr3_nt: TGCGCCAGCAGCCAAGATGGGGAGCGGTCTGCAATAAAACAGCCCCAGCATTTT; cdr3_aa: CASSQDGERSAIKQPQHF
v_call: TRBV13; clone_size: many; j_call: TRBJ1-4; d_call: NA; cdr3_nt: TGTGCCAGCAGCTTAGGCCTAGGGAAACTGTTTTTT; cdr3_aa: CASSLGLGKLFF
v_call: TRBV13; clone_size: NA; j_call: TRBJ2-1; d_call: NA; cdr3_nt: TGTGCCAGCAGCATAGAGTATTCAAGGTTTGGTTTGCAGTTCTTC; cdr3_aa: CASSIEYSRFGLQFF
v_call: TRBV29-1; clone_size: few; j_call: TRBJ2-3; d_call: NA; cdr3_nt: TGCAGCGTTGTGGGGGGAACGACAGATACGCAGTATTTT; cdr3_aa: CSVVGGTTDTQYF
v_call: TRBV18; clone_size: many; j_call: TRBJ2-7; d_call: TRBD2; cdr3_nt: TGTGCCAGCTCTACTAGCGGGACGACCTACGAGCAGTACTTC; cdr3_aa: CASSTSGTTYEQYF
v_call: TRBV5-4; clone_size: few; j_call: TRBJ1-3; d_call: NA; cdr3_nt: TGTGCCAGCAGCTTGGACCCCGCGGGAGGCACCATATATTTT; cdr3_aa: CASSLDPAGGTIYF
v_call: TRBV2; clone_size: many; j_call: TRBJ2-1; d_call: TRBD2; cdr3_nt: TGTGCCAGCAGAGCGGGAGCACGGAATGAGCAGTTCTTC; cdr3_aa: CASRAGARNEQFF
v_call: TRBV11-2; clone_size: many; j_call: TRBJ2-3; d_call: NA; cdr3_nt: TGTGCCAGCATCACCTCCCGGACAGATACGCAGTATTTT; cdr3_aa: CASITSRTDTQYF
v_call: TRBV28; clone_size: many; j_call: TRBJ2-1; d_call: TRBD2; cdr3_nt: TGTGCCAGCAGGCGGCCGTCGGGACTAGCGCGGGGCAATGAGCAGTTCTTC; cdr3_aa: CASRRPSGLARGNEQFF
v_call: TRBV5-1; clone_size: few; j_call: TRBJ2-3; d_call: TRBD2; cdr3_nt: TGCGCCAGCAGCCCGTCTAGCGGGAGTGGCACAGATACGCAGTATTTT; cdr3_aa: CASSPSSGSGTDTQYF
v_call: TRBV27; clone_size: many; j_call: TRBJ2-1; d_call: TRBD1; cdr3_nt: TGTGCCAGCAGTTTGGACAGGGCACACAATGAGCAGTTCTTC; cdr3_aa: CASSLDRAHNEQFF
v_call: TRBV25-1; clone_size: NA; j_call: TRBJ2-7; d_call: NA; cdr3_nt: TGTGCCAGCAGTGGGACACACAGGGCCAAGGGGTCCTACGAGCAGTACTTC; cdr3_aa: CASSGTHRAKGSYEQYF
v_call: TRBV12-3/TRBV12-4; clone_size: many; j_call: TRBJ2-1; d_call: NA; cdr3_nt: TGTGCCAGCAGTAACGGGACTGGCAATTACAATGAGCAGTTCTTC; cdr3_aa: CASSNGTGNYNEQFF
v_call: TRBV10-2; clone_size: many; j_call: TRBJ2-7; d_call: NA; cdr3_nt: TGCGCCAGCAGTGAGTATGCCTACGAGCAGTACTTC; cdr3_aa: CASSEYAYEQYF
v_call: TRBV30; clone_size: NA; j_call: TRBJ2-1; d_call: NA; cdr3_nt: TGTGCCTGGAGTCCTGGAAAAAATGAGCAGTTCTTC; cdr3_aa: CAWSPGKNEQFF
v_call: TRBV5-6; clone_size: many; j_call: TRBJ2-3; d_call: TRBD2; cdr3_nt: TGTGCCAGCAGTCCATCGAGGGTAGCGGGTTTGGTAGATACGCAGTATTTT; cdr3_aa: CASSPSRVAGLVDTQYF
v_call: TRBV6-1; clone_size: many; j_call: TRBJ2-3; d_call: TRBD2; cdr3_nt: TGTGCCAGCAGTGAGCTAGCGGGAGGACGTACAGATACGCAGTATTTT; cdr3_aa: CASSELAGGRTDTQYF
v_call: TRBV20-1; clone_size: many; j_call: TRBJ2-7; d_call: TRBD2; cdr3_nt: TGCAGTGCTGTTAAGCGGGAGGGCCGGTACGAGCAGTACTTC; cdr3_aa: CSAVKREGRYEQYF
v_call: TRBV30; clone_size: NA; j_call: TRBJ2-1; d_call: TRBD2; cdr3_nt: TGTGCCTGGAGTGGGGGACTAGCGGGAATTACCTCCTACAATGAGCAGTTCTTC; cdr3_aa: CAWSGGLAGITSYNEQFF
v_call: TRBV30; clone_size: many; j_call: TRBJ1-1; d_call: NA; cdr3_nt: TGTGCCTGGATGGGGCAGTCGAACACTGAAGCTTTCTTT; cdr3_aa: CAWMGQSNTEAFF
v_call: TRBV27; clone_size: NA; j_call: TRBJ1-1; d_call: NA; cdr3_nt: TGTGCCAGCAGTTTATTGGGAGTCGGTGAAGCTTTCTTT; cdr3_aa: CASSLLGVGEAFF
v_call: TRBV12-5; clone_size: many; j_call: TRBJ1-2; d_call: NA; cdr3_nt: TGTGCTAGTGGTTCGGGGGGTCACCTCTATGGCTACACCTTC; cdr3_aa: CASGSGGHLYGYTF
v_call: TRBV11-2; clone_size: few; j_call: TRBJ2-1; d_call: NA; cdr3_nt: TGTGCCAGCAGCCCCTTTTCGAATGGGCAGTTCTTC; cdr3_aa: CASSPFSNGQFF
v_call: TRBV20-1; clone_size: NA; j_call: TRBJ2-7; d_call: NA; cdr3_nt: TGCAGTGCTAGGTGGCAGACCTACGAGCAGTACTTC; cdr3_aa: CSARWQTYEQYF
v_call: TRBV14; clone_size: NA; j_call: TRBJ2-5; d_call: NA; cdr3_nt: TGTGCCAGCAGCCAAGATCTGGGGATAGGAGAGACCCAGTACTTC; cdr3_aa: CASSQDLGIGETQYF
v_call: TRBV30; clone_size: many; j_call: TRBJ2-5; d_call: NA; cdr3_nt: TGTGCCTTCCTGCGCCCAGGCCAAGAGACCCAGTACTTC; cdr3_aa: CAFLRPGQETQYF
v_call: TRBV4-1; clone_size: NA; j_call: TRBJ2-3; d_call: NA; cdr3_nt: TGCGCCAGCACCCTTCACTCCCCGGGACTCCCGCAGTATTTT; cdr3_aa: CASTLHSPGLPQYF
v_call: TRBV3-1; clone_size: many; j_call: TRBJ1-6; d_call: NA; cdr3_nt: TGTGCCAGCAGCCAAGAGTATAGGTCACCCCTCCACTTT; cdr3_aa: CASSQEYRSPLHF
v_call: TRBV4-1; clone_size: NA; j_call: TRBJ1-2; d_call: NA; cdr3_nt: TGCGCCAGCAGCCAACCTACCAGGGGTAACTATGGCTACACCTTC; cdr3_aa: CASSQPTRGNYGYTF
v_call: TRBV5-1; clone_size: many; j_call: TRBJ2-3; d_call: NA; cdr3_nt: TGCGCCAGCAGCTCCCCTCCGGGAGAGAGCACAGATACGCAGTATTTT; cdr3_aa: CASSSPPGESTDTQYF
v_call: TRBV7-8; clone_size: NA; j_call: TRBJ2-7; d_call: TRBD2; cdr3_nt: TGTGCCAGCAGCCAAGTCGGGGGGTGGCCAGGGAAATTC; cdr3_aa: CASSQVGGWPGKF